This T cell receptor beta chain derives from a study of radiation and T cells in renal cell carcinoma. Study context: Nephrectomy followed 15 Gy stereotactic body radiation by 4 weeks.

The study, taken as a whole, reports: From baseline, blood top tumor clonotypes peaked at 2 weeks post-radiation. Without pretreatment biopsies, baseline tumor clonotype presence was undetermined.

Comment on this clone: Its target is not known.

Unmatched junction bases numbered 15, after V lost 6 bases and J lost 2 bases. The V gene's germline CDR1 is MNHGY and CDR2 SVAAGI. This CDR3 has 19 amino acids. The time point was: baseline pretreatment blood. Sample treatment: 15 Gy SBRT to primary tumor, nephrectomy 4 weeks later. After SBRT, blood was collected at 2 and 4 weeks, plus baseline. Sequencing was performed with immunoSEQ multiplex PCR; in TCRdb, only in-frame clones are kept and a portion is missing. This table has about 59,000 clones, roughly 79% appearing once. This TCR derives from a man in his fifties or sixties with renal cell carcinoma. The chain joins TRBV6-9 to TRBJ1-5; TRBD1 agrees at 11 bases. The source was blood, collected from a patient whose treatment included radiotherapy and nephrectomy. The CDR3 spells CASSPLGQGAVKGNQPQHF. The CDR3 nucleotides read TGTGCCAGCAGCCCCCTCGGACAGGGGGCCGTAAAGGGCAATCAGCCCCAGCATTTT.